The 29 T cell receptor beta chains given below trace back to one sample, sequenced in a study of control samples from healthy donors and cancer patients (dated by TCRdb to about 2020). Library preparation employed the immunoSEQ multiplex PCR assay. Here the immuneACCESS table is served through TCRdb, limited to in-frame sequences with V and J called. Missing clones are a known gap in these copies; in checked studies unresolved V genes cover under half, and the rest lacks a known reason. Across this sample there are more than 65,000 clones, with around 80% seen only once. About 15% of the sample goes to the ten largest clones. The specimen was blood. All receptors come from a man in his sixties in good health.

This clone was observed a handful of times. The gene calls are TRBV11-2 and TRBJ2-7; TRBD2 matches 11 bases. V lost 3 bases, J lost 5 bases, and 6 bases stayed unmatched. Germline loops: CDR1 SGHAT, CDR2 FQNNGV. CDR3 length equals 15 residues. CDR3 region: CASSFTSGSVNEQYF. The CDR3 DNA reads TGTGCCAGCAGCTTCACTAGCGGGAGTGTAAACGAGCAGTACTTC. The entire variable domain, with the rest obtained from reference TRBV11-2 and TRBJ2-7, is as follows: EAGVAQSPRYKIIEKRQSVAFWCNPISGHATLYWYQQILGQGPKLLIQFQNNGVVDDSQLPKDRFSAERLKGVDSTLKIQPAKLEDSAVYLCASSFTSGSVNEQYFGPGTRLTVT.

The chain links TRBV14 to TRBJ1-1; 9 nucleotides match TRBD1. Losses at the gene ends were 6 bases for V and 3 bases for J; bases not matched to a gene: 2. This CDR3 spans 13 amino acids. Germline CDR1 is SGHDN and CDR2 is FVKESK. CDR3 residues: CASRGQGYTEAFF. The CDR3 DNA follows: TGTGCCAGCAGAGGACAGGGGTACACTGAAGCTTTCTTT. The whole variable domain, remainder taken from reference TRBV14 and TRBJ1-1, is EAGVTQFPSHSVIEKGQTVTLRCDPISGHDNLYWYRRVMGKEIKFLLHFVKESKQDESGMPNNRFLAERTGGTYSTLKVQPAELEDSGVYFCASRGQGYTEAFFGQGTRLTVV.

CDR3 amino acids: CASSEGYLNNSPLHF. DNA for the CDR3: TGTGCCAGCAGTGAAGGATACCTAAATAATTCACCCCTCCACTTT. The J gene is TRBJ1-6, the V gene TRBV2; the D is unclear. Germline V lookup: CDR1 SNHLY, CDR2 FYNNEI. The CDR3 sequence is 15 residues long. The ends were cut back, 1 base at V and 5 bases at J, with 9 bases in the middle.

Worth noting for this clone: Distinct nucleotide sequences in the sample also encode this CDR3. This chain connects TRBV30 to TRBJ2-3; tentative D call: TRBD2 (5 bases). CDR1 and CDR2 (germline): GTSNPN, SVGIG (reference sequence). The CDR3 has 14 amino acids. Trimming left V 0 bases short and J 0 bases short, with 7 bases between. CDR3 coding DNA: TGTGCCTGGAGTGTATCGGGAAGCACAGATACGCAGTATTTT. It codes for CAWSVSGSTDTQYF.

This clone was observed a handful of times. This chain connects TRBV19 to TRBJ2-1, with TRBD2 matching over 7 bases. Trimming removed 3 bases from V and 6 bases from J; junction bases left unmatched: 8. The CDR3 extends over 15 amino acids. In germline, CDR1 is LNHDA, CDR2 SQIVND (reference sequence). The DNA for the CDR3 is TGTGCCAGTAGTATCCGTTCCGCGGGGGTCAATGAGCAGTTCTTC. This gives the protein CASSIRSAGVNEQFF.

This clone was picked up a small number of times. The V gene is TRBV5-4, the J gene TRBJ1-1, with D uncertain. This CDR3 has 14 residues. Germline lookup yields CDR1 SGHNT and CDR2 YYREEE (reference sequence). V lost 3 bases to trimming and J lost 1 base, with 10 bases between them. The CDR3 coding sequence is TGTGCCAGCAGCTGGGGTTGGACGAACACTGAAGCTTTCTTT. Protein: CASSWGWTNTEAFF.

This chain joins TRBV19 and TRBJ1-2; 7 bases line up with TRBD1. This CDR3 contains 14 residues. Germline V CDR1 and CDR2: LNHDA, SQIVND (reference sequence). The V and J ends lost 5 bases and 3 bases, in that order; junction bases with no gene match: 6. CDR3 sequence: CASSPGQPYYGYTF. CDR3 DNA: TGTGCCAGTAGTCCGGGACAGCCTTACTATGGCTACACCTTC.

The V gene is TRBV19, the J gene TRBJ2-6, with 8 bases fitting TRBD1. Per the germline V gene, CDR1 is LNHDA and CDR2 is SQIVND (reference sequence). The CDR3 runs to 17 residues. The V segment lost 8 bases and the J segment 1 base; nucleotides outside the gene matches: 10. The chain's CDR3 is CASHPRGLGSGANVLTF. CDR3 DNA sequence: TGTGCCAGTCATCCCAGGGGGCTAGGATCTGGGGCCAACGTCCTGACTTTC.

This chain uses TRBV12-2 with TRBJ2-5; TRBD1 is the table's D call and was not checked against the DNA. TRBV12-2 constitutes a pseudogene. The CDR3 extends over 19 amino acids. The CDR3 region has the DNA TGTGCAAGTCGCTTCCTGGACAGGGGGCGCTTCCCCTACCAAGAGACCCAGTACTTC. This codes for CASRFLDRGRFPYQETQYF.

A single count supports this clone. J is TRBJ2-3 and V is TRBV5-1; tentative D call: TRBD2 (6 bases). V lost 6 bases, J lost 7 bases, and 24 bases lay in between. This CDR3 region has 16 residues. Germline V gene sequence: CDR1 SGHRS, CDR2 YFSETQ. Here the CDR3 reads CASTYGQAGGSNTQYF. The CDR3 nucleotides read TGCGCCAGCACCTATGGGCAAGCGGGTGGAAGTAATACGCAGTATTTT.

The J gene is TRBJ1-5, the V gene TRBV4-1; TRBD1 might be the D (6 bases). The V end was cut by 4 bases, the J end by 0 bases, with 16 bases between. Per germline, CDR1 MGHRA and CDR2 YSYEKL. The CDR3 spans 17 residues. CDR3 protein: CASSPTADRYSNQPQHF. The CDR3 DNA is TGCGCCAGCAGCCCTACCGCAGACAGGTATAGCAATCAGCCCCAGCATTTT.

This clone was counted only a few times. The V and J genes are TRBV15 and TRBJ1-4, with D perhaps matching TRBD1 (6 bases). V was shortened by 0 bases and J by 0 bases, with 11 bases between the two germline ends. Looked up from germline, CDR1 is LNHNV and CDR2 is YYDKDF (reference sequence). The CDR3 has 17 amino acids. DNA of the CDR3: TGTGCCACCAGCAGAGACGGACAGCCCGCAACTAATGAAAAACTGTTTTTT. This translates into CATSRDGQPATNEKLFF.

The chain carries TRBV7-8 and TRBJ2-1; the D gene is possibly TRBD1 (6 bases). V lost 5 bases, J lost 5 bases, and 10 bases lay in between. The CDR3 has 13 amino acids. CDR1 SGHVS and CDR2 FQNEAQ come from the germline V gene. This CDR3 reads CASSTDRNNEQFF. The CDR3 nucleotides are TGTGCCAGCAGCACTGACAGGAACAATGAGCAGTTCTTC. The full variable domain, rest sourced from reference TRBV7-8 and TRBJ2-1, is GAGVSQSPRYKVAKRGQDVALRCDPISGHVSLFWYQQALGQGPEFLTYFQNEAQLDKSGLPSDRFFAERPEGSVSTLKIQRTQQEDSAVYLCASSTDRNNEQFFGPGTRLTVL.

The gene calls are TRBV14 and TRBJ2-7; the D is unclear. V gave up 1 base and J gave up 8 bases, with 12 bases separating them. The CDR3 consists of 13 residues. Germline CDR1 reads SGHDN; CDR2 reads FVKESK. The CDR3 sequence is CASSQVAARQQYF. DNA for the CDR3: TGTGCCAGCAGCCAAGTAGCAGCGAGGCAGCAGTACTTC.

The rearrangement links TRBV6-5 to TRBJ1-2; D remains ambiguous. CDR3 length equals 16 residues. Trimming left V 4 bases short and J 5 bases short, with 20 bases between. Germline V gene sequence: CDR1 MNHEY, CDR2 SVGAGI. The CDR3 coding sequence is TGTGCCAGCAGTTCCTTACAAGCAGGCCTTTTTTATGGCTACACCTTC. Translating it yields CASSSLQAGLFYGYTF.

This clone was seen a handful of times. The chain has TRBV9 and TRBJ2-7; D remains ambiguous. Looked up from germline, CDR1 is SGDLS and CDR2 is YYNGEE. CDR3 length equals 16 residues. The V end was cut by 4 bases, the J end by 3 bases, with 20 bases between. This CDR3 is CASSPQSAIGIYEQYF. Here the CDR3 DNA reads TGTGCCAGCAGCCCCCAAAGTGCGATAGGCATCTACGAGCAGTACTTC.

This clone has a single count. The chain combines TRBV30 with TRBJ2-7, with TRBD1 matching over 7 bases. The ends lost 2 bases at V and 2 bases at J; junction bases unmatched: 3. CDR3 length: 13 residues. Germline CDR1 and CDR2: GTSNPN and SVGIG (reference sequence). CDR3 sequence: CAWSSGTAYEQYF. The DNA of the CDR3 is TGTGCCTGGAGTTCTGGGACAGCCTACGAGCAGTACTTC. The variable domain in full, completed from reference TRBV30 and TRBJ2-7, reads SQTIHQWPATLVQPVGSPLSLECTVEGTSNPNLYWYRQAAGRGLQLLFYSVGIGQISSEVPQNLSASRPQDRQFILSSKKLLLSDSGFYLCAWSSGTAYEQYFGPGTRLTVT.

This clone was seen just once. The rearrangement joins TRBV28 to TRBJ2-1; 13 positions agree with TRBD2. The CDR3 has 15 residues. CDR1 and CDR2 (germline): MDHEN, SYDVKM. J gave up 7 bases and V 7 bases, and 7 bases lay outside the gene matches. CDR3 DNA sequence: TGTGCCAGCACCCTCCGGACTAGCGGGAGTAATGAGCAGTTCTTC. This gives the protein CASTLRTSGSNEQFF.

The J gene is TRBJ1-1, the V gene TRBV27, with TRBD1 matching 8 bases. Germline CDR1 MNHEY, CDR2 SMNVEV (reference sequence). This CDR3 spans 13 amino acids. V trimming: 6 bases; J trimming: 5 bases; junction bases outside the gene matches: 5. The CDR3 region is CASSINRGTEAFF. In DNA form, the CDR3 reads TGTGCCAGCAGCATAAACAGGGGGACTGAAGCTTTCTTT.

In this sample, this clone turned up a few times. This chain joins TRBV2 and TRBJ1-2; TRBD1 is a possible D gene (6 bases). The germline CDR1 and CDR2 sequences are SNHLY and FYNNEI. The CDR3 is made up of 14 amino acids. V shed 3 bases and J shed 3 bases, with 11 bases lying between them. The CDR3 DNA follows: TGTGCCAGCAGTGATAGGGGGATGGACTATGGCTACACCTTC. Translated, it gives CASSDRGMDYGYTF.

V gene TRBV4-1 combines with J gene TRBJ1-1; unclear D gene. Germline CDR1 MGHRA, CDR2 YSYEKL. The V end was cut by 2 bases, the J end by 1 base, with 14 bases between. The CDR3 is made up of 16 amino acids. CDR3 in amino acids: CASSQSAAVGNTEAFF. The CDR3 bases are TGCGCCAGCAGCCAAAGTGCGGCAGTGGGGAACACTGAAGCTTTCTTT.

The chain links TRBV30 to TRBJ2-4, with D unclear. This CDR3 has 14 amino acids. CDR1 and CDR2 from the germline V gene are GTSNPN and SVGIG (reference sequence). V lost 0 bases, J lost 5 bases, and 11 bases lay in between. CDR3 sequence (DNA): TGTGCCTGGAGTGTACTGGGTTTGGAAAACATTCAGTACTTC. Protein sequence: CAWSVLGLENIQYF.

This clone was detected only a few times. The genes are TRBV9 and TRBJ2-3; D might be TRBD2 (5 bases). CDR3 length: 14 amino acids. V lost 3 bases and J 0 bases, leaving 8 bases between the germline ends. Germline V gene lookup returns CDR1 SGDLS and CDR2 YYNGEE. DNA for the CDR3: TGTGCCAGCAGCGCACGGACTAGCACAGATACGCAGTATTTT. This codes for CASSARTSTDTQYF.

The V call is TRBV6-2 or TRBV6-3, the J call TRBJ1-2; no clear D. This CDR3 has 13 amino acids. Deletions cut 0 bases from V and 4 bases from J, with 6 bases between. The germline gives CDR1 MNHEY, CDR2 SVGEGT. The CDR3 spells CASSYSGSYGYTF. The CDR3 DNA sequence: TGTGCCAGCAGTTACTCTGGGAGCTATGGCTACACCTTC.

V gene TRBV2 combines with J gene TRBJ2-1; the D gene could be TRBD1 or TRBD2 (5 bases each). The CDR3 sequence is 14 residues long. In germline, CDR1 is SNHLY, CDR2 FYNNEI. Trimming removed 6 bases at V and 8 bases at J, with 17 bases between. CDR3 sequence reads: CASSDGALSYEQFF. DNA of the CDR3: TGTGCCAGCAGCGACGGGGCTCTGTCCTATGAGCAGTTCTTC.

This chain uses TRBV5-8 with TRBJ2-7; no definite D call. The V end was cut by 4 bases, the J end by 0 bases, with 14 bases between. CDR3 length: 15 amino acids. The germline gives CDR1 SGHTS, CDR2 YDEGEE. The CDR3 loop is CASSRGYGTSYEQYF. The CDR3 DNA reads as TGTGCCAGCAGCCGCGGATATGGCACCTCCTACGAGCAGTACTTC.

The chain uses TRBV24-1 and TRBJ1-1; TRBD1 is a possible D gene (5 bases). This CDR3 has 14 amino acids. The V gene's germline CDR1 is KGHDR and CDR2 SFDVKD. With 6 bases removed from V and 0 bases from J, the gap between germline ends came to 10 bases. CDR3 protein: CATSTGGLNTEAFF. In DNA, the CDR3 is TGTGCCACCAGTACGGGGGGACTGAACACTGAAGCTTTCTTT.

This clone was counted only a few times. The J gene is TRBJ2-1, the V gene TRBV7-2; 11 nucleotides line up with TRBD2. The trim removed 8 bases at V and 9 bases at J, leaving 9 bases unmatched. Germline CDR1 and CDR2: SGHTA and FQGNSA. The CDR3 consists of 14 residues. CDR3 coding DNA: TGTGCCAGCGGTTTAGCGGGAGGGCCGGGTGAGCAGTTCTTC. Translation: CASGLAGGPGEQFF.

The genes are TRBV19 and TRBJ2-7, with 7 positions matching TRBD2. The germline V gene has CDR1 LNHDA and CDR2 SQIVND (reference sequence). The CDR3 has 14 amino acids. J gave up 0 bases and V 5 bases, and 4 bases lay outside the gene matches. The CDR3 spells CASSASSGSYEQYF. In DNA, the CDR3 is TGTGCCAGTAGTGCGTCTAGCGGCTCCTACGAGCAGTACTTC.